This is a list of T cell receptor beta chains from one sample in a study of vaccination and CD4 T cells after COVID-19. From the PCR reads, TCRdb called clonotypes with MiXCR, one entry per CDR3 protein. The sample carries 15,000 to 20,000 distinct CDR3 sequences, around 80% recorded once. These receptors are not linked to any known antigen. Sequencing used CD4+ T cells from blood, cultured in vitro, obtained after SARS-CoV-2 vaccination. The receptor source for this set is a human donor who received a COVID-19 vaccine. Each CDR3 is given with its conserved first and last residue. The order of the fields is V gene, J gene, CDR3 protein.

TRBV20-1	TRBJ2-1	CSGAGALNEQFF
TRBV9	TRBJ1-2	CASSVGKSYGYTF
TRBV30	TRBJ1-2	CAWATGLPNVRYGYTF
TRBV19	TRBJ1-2	CASSIDTGANNYGYTF
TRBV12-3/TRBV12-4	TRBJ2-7	CASRTVSSSYEQYF
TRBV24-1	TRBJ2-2	CAFSRGTETNTGELFF
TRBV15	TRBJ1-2	CATSRDRTDRGYTF
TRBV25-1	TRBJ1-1	CASSEPVGEAFF
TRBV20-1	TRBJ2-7	CSAGTSAFYEQYF
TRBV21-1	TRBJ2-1	CASSKDFGGTYNEQFF
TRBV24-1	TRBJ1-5	CATSDRTNQPQHF
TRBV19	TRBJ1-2	CATKEQGRGGYTF
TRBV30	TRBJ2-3	CAWSVPPGQLREDTQYF
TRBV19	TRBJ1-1	CASSMMTGWFVHEAFF
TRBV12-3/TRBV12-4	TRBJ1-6	CASTAGQGNSPLHF
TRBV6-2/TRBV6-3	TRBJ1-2	CASSYSFQLGYTF
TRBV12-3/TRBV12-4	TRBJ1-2	CASSLMAGHGYTF